This T cell receptor beta chain was captured in a study of blood T cell repertoires in COVID-19. Across the whole study: Samples of COVID-19 (acute and convalescent) were obtained from the United States, Italy and Spain. In each case, the material was cDNA or gDNA derived from T cells, B-cell-depleted T cells, or PBMCs.

Authors' analysis steps: Nucleated cell counts were estimated from reference gene primer amplification. Generated by immunoSEQ multiplex PCR, the TCRdb table keeps only in-frame clones and is missing some. V, J and clone size were drawn from that table, and D and trimming were deduced from the DNA. Among some 180,000 clones, around 90% were seen once, and the ten largest hold nearly 0.55%. CDR1 is LGHDT, CDR2 YNNKEL, per germline (reference sequence). Unmatched junction bases numbered 5, after V lost 3 bases and J lost 6 bases. The CDR3 runs to 13 residues. This clonotype originated in a man in his fifties or sixties with acute or convalescent COVID-19. The chain employs TRBV3-1 (or the pseudogene TRBV3-2) and TRBJ2-7, with 7 bases that match TRBD2. Material: peripheral blood. This chain's CDR3 is CASSQTSRGEQYF. The CDR3 nucleotides are TGTGCCAGCAGCCAGACTAGCCGGGGCGAGCAGTACTTC.